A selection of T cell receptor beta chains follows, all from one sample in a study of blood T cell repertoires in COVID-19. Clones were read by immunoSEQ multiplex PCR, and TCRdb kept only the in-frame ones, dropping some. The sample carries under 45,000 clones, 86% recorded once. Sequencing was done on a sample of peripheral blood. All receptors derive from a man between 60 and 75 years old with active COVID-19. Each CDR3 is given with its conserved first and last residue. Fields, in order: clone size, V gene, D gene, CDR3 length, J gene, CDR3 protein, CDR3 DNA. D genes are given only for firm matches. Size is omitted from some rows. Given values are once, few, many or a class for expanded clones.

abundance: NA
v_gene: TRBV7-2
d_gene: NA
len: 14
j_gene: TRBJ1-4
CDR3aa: CASSLDSTNEKLFF
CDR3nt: TGTGCCAGCAGCTTAGACTCAACTAATGAAAAACTGTTTTTT

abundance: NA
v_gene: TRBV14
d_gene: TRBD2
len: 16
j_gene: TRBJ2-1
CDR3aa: CASSQVQLAGAGEQFF
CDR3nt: TGTGCCAGCAGCCAAGTTCAACTAGCGGGAGCCGGTGAGCAGTTCTTC

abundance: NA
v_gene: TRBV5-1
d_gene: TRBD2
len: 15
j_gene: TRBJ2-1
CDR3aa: CASLPSGGAENEQFF
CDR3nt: TGCGCCAGCTTACCTAGCGGGGGGGCTGAGAATGAGCAGTTCTTC

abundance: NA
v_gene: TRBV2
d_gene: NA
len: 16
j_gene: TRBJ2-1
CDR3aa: CASSARSGPTYNEQFF
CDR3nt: TGTGCCAGCAGCGCCCGGAGCGGTCCGACCTACAATGAGCAGTTCTTC

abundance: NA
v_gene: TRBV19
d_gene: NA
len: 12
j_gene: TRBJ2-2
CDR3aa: CASSLNTGELFF
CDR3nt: TGTGCCAGTAGTCTAAACACCGGGGAGCTGTTTTTT

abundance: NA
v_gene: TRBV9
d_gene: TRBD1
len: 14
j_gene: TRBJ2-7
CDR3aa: CASSARQGAKEQYF
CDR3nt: TGTGCCAGCAGCGCTAGACAGGGGGCGAAAGAGCAGTACTTC

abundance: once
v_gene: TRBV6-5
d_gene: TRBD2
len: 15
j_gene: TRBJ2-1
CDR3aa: CASTFLRGSGDEQFF
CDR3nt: TGTGCCAGCACCTTCCTACGCGGGAGCGGGGATGAGCAGTTCTTC

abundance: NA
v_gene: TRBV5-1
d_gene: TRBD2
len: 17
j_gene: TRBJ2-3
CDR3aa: CASSPTPGGFSTDTQYF
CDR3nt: TGCGCCAGCAGCCCTACACCGGGGGGATTTAGCACAGATACGCAGTATTTT

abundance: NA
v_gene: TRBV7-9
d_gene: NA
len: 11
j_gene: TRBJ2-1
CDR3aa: CASSLTSEQFF
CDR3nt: TGTGCCAGCAGCTTGACTAGTGAGCAGTTCTTC

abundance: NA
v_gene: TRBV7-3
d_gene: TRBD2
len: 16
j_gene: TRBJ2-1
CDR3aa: CASSSGGLAGGNEQFF
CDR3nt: TGTGCCAGCAGCTCTGGGGGACTAGCGGGAGGTAATGAGCAGTTCTTC

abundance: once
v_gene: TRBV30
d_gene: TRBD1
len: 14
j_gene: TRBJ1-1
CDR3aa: CAWSWSGGATEAFF
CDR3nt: TGTGCCTGGAGTTGGTCAGGGGGTGCCACTGAAGCTTTCTTT

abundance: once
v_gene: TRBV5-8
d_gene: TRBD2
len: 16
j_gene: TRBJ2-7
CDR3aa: CASSLGGLAGFYEQYF
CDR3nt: TGTGCCAGCAGCTTGGGGGGTCTAGCGGGATTCTACGAGCAGTACTTC

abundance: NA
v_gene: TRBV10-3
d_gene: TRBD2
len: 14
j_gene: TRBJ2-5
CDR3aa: CAIAPREGRETQYF
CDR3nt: TGTGCCATCGCGCCTCGGGAGGGTCGGGAGACCCAGTACTTC

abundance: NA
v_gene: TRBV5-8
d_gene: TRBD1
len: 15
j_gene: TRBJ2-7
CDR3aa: CASSNDRGERYEQYF
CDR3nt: TGTGCCAGCAGCAATGACAGGGGTGAAAGGTACGAGCAGTACTTC

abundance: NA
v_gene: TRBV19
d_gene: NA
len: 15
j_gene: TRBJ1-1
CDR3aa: CASSIPSGMNTEAFF
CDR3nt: TGTGCCAGTAGTATCCCCTCAGGGATGAACACTGAAGCTTTCTTT

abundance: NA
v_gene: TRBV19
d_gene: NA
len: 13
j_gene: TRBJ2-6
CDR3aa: CASNLAGANVLTF
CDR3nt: TGTGCCAGTAACTTAGCTGGGGCCAACGTCCTGACTTTC

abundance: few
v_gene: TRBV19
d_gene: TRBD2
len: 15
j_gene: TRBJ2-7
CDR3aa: CASSGRLAGGYEQYF
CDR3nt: TGTGCCAGTAGTGGTCGACTAGCGGGAGGATACGAGCAGTACTTC

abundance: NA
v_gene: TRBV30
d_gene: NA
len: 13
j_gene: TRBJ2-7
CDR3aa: CAWSVTGTYEQYF
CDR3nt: TGTGCCTGGAGTGTAACGGGTACCTACGAGCAGTACTTC

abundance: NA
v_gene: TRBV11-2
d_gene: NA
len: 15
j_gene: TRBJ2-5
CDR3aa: CASSLDGTSRETQYF
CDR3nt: TGTGCCAGCAGCTTAGACGGTACTAGCCGGGAGACCCAGTACTTC

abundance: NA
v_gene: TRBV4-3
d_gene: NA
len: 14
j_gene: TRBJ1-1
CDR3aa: CASSQEGGPMKAFF
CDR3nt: TGCGCCAGCAGCCAAGAGGGGGGGCCCATGAAAGCTTTCTTT

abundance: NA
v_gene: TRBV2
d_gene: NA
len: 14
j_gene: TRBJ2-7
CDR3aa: CASTQGSLDYEQYF
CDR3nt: TGTGCCAGCACCCAGGGATCTTTAGACTACGAGCAGTACTTC

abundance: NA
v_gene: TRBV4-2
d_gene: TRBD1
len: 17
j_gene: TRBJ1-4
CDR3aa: CASSQESTTGGWEKLFF
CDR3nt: TGTGCCAGCAGCCAGGAGTCAACGACAGGGGGATGGGAAAAACTGTTTTTT

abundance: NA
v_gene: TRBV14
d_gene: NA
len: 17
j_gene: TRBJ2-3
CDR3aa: CASSQDWSGPRTDTQYF
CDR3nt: TGTGCCAGCAGCCAAGATTGGAGCGGACCTCGCACAGATACGCAGTATTTT

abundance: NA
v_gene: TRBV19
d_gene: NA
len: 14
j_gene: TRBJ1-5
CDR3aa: CASSISRWGQPQHF
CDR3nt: TGTGCCAGTAGTATATCCAGGTGGGGCCAGCCCCAGCATTTT

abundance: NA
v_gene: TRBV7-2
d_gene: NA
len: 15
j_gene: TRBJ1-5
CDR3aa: CASSLSRVPNQPQHF
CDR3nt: TGTGCCAGCAGCTTGTCCAGGGTCCCCAATCAGCCCCAGCATTTT

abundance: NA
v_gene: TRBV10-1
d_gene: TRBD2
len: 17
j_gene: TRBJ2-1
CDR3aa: CASRKPSGSTPYNEQFF
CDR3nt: TGCGCCAGCAGAAAGCCTAGCGGGAGTACTCCCTACAATGAGCAGTTCTTC

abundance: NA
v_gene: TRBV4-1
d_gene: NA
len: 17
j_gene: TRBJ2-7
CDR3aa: CASSQDKTGRLAYEQYF
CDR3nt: TGCGCCAGCAGCCAAGATAAGACAGGGAGGTTGGCCTACGAGCAGTACTTC

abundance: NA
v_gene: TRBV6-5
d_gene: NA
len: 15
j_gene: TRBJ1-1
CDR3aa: CASSYSQGSGTEAFF
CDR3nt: TGTGCCAGCAGTTACTCTCAGGGGTCGGGGACTGAAGCTTTCTTT

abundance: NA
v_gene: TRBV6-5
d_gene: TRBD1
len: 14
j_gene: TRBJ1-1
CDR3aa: CASRRQGMNTEAFF
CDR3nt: TGTGCCAGCAGACGACAGGGGATGAACACTGAAGCTTTCTTT

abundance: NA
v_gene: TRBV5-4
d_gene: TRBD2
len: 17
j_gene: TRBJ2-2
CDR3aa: CASSNRLAGDLTGELFF
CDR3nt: TGTGCCAGCAGCAATAGACTAGCGGGAGATCTGACCGGGGAGCTGTTTTTT

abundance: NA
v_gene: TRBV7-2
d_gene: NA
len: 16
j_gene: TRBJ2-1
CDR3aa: CASSLTGGQIYNEQFF
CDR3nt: TGTGCCAGCAGCCTAACCGGTGGGCAGATTTACAATGAGCAGTTCTTC

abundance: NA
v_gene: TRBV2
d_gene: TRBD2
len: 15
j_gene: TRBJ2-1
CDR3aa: CASTRTSGAHNEQFF
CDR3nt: TGTGCCAGCACCCGGACTAGCGGGGCCCACAATGAGCAGTTCTTC